Each of the 5 T cell receptor beta chains below was sequenced from the same sample in a study of blood T cell repertoires in COVID-19. TCRdb keeps only in-frame clones here, not all; method: immunoSEQ multiplex PCR. Of tens of thousands of clones in the sample, 80% to 90% were seen once. The sample consisted of peripheral blood. The source of these receptors is a woman between 55 and 75 years old with acute or convalescent COVID-19.

The rearrangement uses TRBV11-2 and TRBJ2-2, with 11 bases aligning to TRBD1. Germline V CDR1 and CDR2: SGHAT, FQNNGV. With 5 bases clipped from V and 6 bases from J, the junction kept 5 bases outside the gene matches. There are 15 residues in the CDR3. CDR3 amino acids: CASSPGTGGPGELFF. The CDR3 region has the DNA TGTGCCAGCAGCCCCGGGACAGGGGGACCCGGGGAGCTGTTTTTT.

The chain's CDR3 is CASSQDLTRGLRRSYNSPLHF. CDR3 nucleotides: TGTGCCAGCAGCCAAGATCTAACCAGGGGGCTTAGAAGGTCCTATAATTCACCCCTCCACTTT. This chain links TRBV3-1 (or the pseudogene TRBV3-2) with TRBJ1-6; 8 positions agree with TRBD1. Germline V gene data show CDR1 as LGHDT and CDR2 as YNNKEL (reference sequence). CDR3 length: 21 residues. The V gene end was trimmed by 0 bases and the J gene end by 1 base; junction bases not matched to a gene: 14.

J is TRBJ2-4 and V is TRBV7-8; tentatively, D is TRBD2 (5 bases). V was shortened by 3 bases and J by 3 bases, with 12 bases between the two germline ends. The germline CDR1 and CDR2 sequences are SGHVS and FQNEAQ. The CDR3 is 15 residues long. The CDR3 is CASSFNRGGKNIQYF. The CDR3, as DNA: TGTGCCAGCAGCTTTAATCGGGGTGGCAAAAACATTCAGTACTTC.

This clone was seen a single time. The chain joins TRBV2 to TRBJ1-5; D is unresolved. The CDR3 consists of 14 residues. The V end lost 6 bases, the J end lost 7 bases, and 16 bases lay between the germline ends. Germline V CDR1 and CDR2: SNHLY, FYNNEI. As DNA, the CDR3 is TGTGCCAGCAGCCCAGGACCGGGGATCCAGCCCCAGCATTTT. This sequence encodes CASSPGPGIQPQHF.

The chain has TRBV19 and TRBJ2-5, with 7 nucleotides matching TRBD2. Germline V gives CDR1 LNHDA, CDR2 SQIVND (reference sequence). J was trimmed by 5 bases and V by 4 bases; bases with no gene match: 13. CDR3 length equals 16 residues. The CDR3 sequence: CASSSGDAGEGETQYF. The CDR3, as DNA: TGTGCCAGTAGTAGTGGGGATGCGGGGGAGGGGGAGACCCAGTACTTC.